This record covers a single TCR beta chain. This CDR3 has 13 residues. V lost 4 bases and J lost 5, with 11 bases in between. CDR1 is SGHRS and CDR2 is YFSETQ in the germline V gene. The data were obtained in a study of blood T cell repertoires in COVID-19. The protocol was immunoSEQ multiplex PCR, while the TCRdb copy is restricted to in-frame clones and leaves out a portion. The repertoire holds roughly 130,000 clones, with about four fifths as singletons. This receptor was identified in a man aged 60-69 years with active or convalescent COVID-19. J is TRBJ2-3 and V is TRBV5-1; D remains ambiguous. Sequenced material: peripheral blood. The CDR3, as DNA: TGCGCCAGCAGCCTGGATTCGTTAGATACGCAGTATTTT. Protein sequence: CASSLDSLDTQYF.